A single sample gave rise to the 6 T cell receptor beta chains below, sequenced in a study of response to subunit inactivated influenza vaccine. Each CDR3 protein is one row after TCRdb ran MiXCR on the RT-PCR reads. The sample comprises hundreds of thousands of distinct CDR3 sequences, around 13% of which are singletons, and roughly 7.6% rests with the top ten. The source material was PBMCs from blood, sampled less than 15 days before vaccination. Source of these receptors: a middle-aged man who received an inactivated influenza vaccine.

The V and J genes are TRBV10-3 and TRBJ2-7; TRBD2 is a possible D gene (6 bases). V lost 3 bases and J lost 5, with 14 bases in between. The CDR3 has 14 amino acids. Germline assignment: CDR1 ENHRY and CDR2 SYGVKD. CDR3 residues: CAISEPGDRDEQYF. The CDR3 coding sequence is TGTGCCATCAGTGAACCGGGAGATCGCGACGAGCAGTACTTC.

This clonotype appeared many times. The rearrangement uses TRBV30 and TRBJ2-5; D possibly corresponds to TRBD2 (7 bases). V was trimmed by 2 bases and J by 5 bases, leaving 15 bases between them. CDR1 and CDR2 from the germline V gene are GTSNPN and SVGIG (reference sequence). The CDR3 consists of 14 residues. The CDR3 reads CAWSIPRGGETQYF. The CDR3 DNA follows: TGTGCCTGGAGTATCCCCAGGGGAGGGGAGACCCAGTACTTC.

This clonotype was seen only a few times. This sequence joins TRBV29-1 and TRBJ2-3; D is uncertain. Trimming cost V 3 bases and J 2 bases, with 3 bases left between them. CDR1 is SQVTM and CDR2 is ANQGSEA in the germline V gene. This CDR3 comprises 11 residues. This CDR3 reads CSVDITDTQYF. The CDR3 coding sequence is TGCAGCGTTGACATCACAGATACGCAGTATTTT.

The rearrangement links TRBV12-3 or TRBV12-4 to TRBJ2-7; D unclear. V was cut by 1 base and J by 3 bases, with 10 bases left in between. The CDR3 is 14 residues long. DNA of the CDR3: TGTGCCAGCAGTTTAGACTTGGGGTACTACGAGCAGTACTTC. Amino acid sequence: CASSLDLGYYEQYF.

This clonotype was counted between two and nine times. This chain links TRBV2 with TRBJ2-1, with a weak D call TRBD2 (5 bases). Germline V gene data show CDR1 as SNHLY and CDR2 as FYNNEI. CDR3 size: 13 residues. The V and J ends lost 8 bases and 5 bases respectively, with 13 bases between them. The CDR3 DNA follows: TGTGCCAGCGAGGGCGCTAGCAACAATGAGCAGTTCTTC. Translating gives CASEGASNNEQFF.

This clonotype was observed a handful of times. J is TRBJ2-6 and V is TRBV7-6; possible D gene TRBD1, 5 bases. This CDR3 is built from 20 residues. Germline V lookup: CDR1 SGHVS, CDR2 FNYEAQ. Trimming left V 4 bases short and J 0 bases short, with 22 bases between. The DNA for the CDR3 is TGTGCCAGCAGCTCCCTGACAGAAAGCAGTGCCCGCTCTGGGGCCAACGTCCTGACTTTC. Protein sequence: CASSSLTESSARSGANVLTF. The whole variable domain, filled in from reference TRBV7-6 and TRBJ2-6, reads GAGVSQSPRYKVTKRGQDVALRCDPISGHVSLYWYRQALGQGPEFLTYFNYEAQQDKSGLPNDRFSAERPEGSISTLTIQRTEQRDSAMYRCASSSLTESSARSGANVLTFGAGSRLTVL.